This T cell receptor (beta chain) was captured in a study of control samples from healthy donors and cancer patients. Data came from immunoSEQ multiplex PCR; TCRdb stores just in-frame clones and leaves some out. The table has around 170,000 clones, 80% to 95% seen once; the top ten hold 0.65% to 0.75%. V was clipped by 0 bases and J by 7 bases; unmatched bases: 9. The V gene's germline CDR1 is MGHRA and CDR2 YSYEKL. The CDR3 loop spans 16 amino acids. The rearrangement links TRBV4-1 to TRBJ2-7; 10 bases line up with TRBD1. This sequence was found in a woman in her twenties or thirties in good health. Sequencing used blood. CDR3 residues: CASSQDQGQGVREQYF. DNA of the CDR3: TGCGCCAGCAGCCAAGATCAAGGACAGGGGGTTCGTGAGCAGTACTTC.